At least ten counts were recorded for the clone carrying this TCR beta chain. Its target is not known. The entry originates in a study of breast tumors, draining lymph nodes, adjacent tissues. Study findings and constraints: Luminal-like breast cancer showed significantly higher tumor–nontumor repertoire similarity than basal-like. That most tumor T cells come from lymph nodes remained unproven.

MiXCR was run by TCRdb on the multiplex PCR reads, yielding one entry per CDR3 protein. In the table there are 20,000 to 30,000 distinct CDR3 sequences, around 25% of which are singletons. Germline V CDR1 and CDR2: SGHTA, FQGNSA. J lost 5 bases, V lost 2 bases, and 6 bases had no gene match. This CDR3 is built from 16 residues. The J gene is TRBJ2-2, the V gene TRBV7-2, with TRBD1 matching 9 bases. This receptor was identified in a female donor with breast cancer. Some clones in this sample may be carry-over from other donors' samples. Specimen: breast tumor tissue. The CDR3 DNA is TGTGCCAGCAGCTTATACGGGACAGGGAGGACCGGGGAGCTGTTTTTT. Encoded protein: CASSLYGTGRTGELFF.